Listed below are T cell receptor beta chains from one sample, sequenced in a study of identical twins. Each CDR3 protein gets one entry after TCRdb re-called the 5' RACE reads with MiXCR. The sample lists about 450,000 distinct CDR3 sequences; approximately 17% were seen once. The source material was naive T cells sorted from blood. The receptors shown here come from a man aged 50 to 60 in good health. Each CDR3 is given with its conserved first and last residue. A D gene is named only where the DNA matches it firmly. Clone size appears in some rows only: once, few, many, or a class for an expanded clone.

j_call clone_size d_call v_call cdr3_nt cdr3_aa
TRBJ2-4 many - TRBV7-8 TGTGCCAGCAGCTTTCCAAGTAACATTCAGTACTTC CASSFPSNIQYF
TRBJ2-5 - - TRBV5-1 TGCGCCAGCAGGCTCGGACAAGAGACCCAGTACTTC CASRLGQETQYF
TRBJ1-3 few - TRBV7-9 TGTGCCAGCAGCCGTAGACGGGAACTCTCTGGAAACACCATATATTTT CASSRRRELSGNTIYF
TRBJ2-7 few - TRBV10-3 TGTGCCATCAGTGAGACAAGCTCCTACGAGCAGTACTTC CAISETSSYEQYF
TRBJ2-3 many TRBD2 TRBV5-1 TGCGCCAGCAGCACCTGGACTAGCGGGGGACGATCTACGCAGTATTTT CASSTWTSGGRSTQYF
TRBJ2-3 - TRBD1 TRBV28 TGTGCCAGCAGTGGACTAGGGACAGGGGCAACAGATACGCAGTATTTT CASSGLGTGATDTQYF
TRBJ1-6 - - TRBV5-1 TGCGCCAGCAGCTTGGACGGGGGGAGTAATTCACCCCTCCACTTT CASSLDGGSNSPLHF
TRBJ2-5 few - TRBV15 TGTGCCACCAGCGGTCCGGGCTCCCAAGAGACCCAGTACTTC CATSGPGSQETQYF
TRBJ2-7 few TRBD1 TRBV20-1 TGCAGTGCTAGAGCCCCCGGGACAGGGGCCTACGAGCAGTACTTC CSARAPGTGAYEQYF
TRBJ2-7 - - TRBV5-6 TGTGCCAGCAGCTCTCGGACACCGTCACGTAGCGAGCAGTACTTC CASSSRTPSRSEQYF
TRBJ1-5 few - TRBV20-1 TGCAGTGCTAGCTTGGCCAGCAATCAGCCCCAGCATTTT CSASLASNQPQHF
TRBJ2-7 - - TRBV5-1 TGCGCCAGCAGCTTGGGAACACAGGGCCACGAGCAGTACTTC CASSLGTQGHEQYF
TRBJ2-3 many TRBD2 TRBV27 TGTGCCAGCAGTTTCCTAGCGGGGGGACCCCTCCCCACAGATACGCAGTATTTT CASSFLAGGPLPTDTQYF
TRBJ2-7 - - TRBV5-1 TGCGCCAGCAGCCCGCTAGCCTTATACGAGCAGTACTTC CASSPLALYEQYF
TRBJ2-3 - - TRBV20-1 TGCAGTGCTAGAGACCACTCTCCGGCGCCAAACACAGATACGCAGTATTTT CSARDHSPAPNTDTQYF
TRBJ2-1 many TRBD2 TRBV27 TGTGCCAGCAGTTTATGGCCTGGGACTACCAATGAGCAGTTCTTC CASSLWPGTTNEQFF
TRBJ2-1 - TRBD2 TRBV12-3/TRBV12-4 TGTGCCAGCACCGGGGGGGAAAGCTCCTACAATGAGCAGTTCTTC CASTGGESSYNEQFF
TRBJ2-1 - TRBD1 TRBV9 TGTGCCAGCAGCGGGAGACAGGGGGCCTCCTACAATGAGCAGTTCTTC CASSGRQGASYNEQFF
TRBJ2-2 few - TRBV4-1 TGCGCCAGCAGCCAAGGGATTTTGAACACCGGGGAGCTGTTTTTT CASSQGILNTGELFF
TRBJ2-1 - - TRBV5-6 TGTGCCAGCAGCCTCGGGACCGTGAACAATGAGCAGTTCTTC CASSLGTVNNEQFF
TRBJ1-5 few - TRBV30 TGTGCCTGGAGTGTTGGGGGGACTAGCAATCAGCCCCAGCATTTT CAWSVGGTSNQPQHF
TRBJ2-7 many - TRBV7-9 TGTGCCAGCAGCTTAGGAGTCCAGGGCAGATCCTACGAGCAGTACTTC CASSLGVQGRSYEQYF
TRBJ1-5 - - TRBV27 TGTGCCAGCAGTTTCTGGGGGCAGCCCCAGCATTTT CASSFWGQPQHF
TRBJ1-4 - - TRBV5-1 TGCGCCAGCAGCTTGGCCGGGAATAATGAAAAACTGTTTTTT CASSLAGNNEKLFF
TRBJ2-2 - TRBD2 TRBV4-3 TGCGCCAGCAGCCAAGAGGCTAGCGGGAGGGCCGTTACCGGGGAGCTGTTTTTT CASSQEASGRAVTGELFF
TRBJ2-1 - TRBD1 TRBV5-1 TGCGCCAGCAGCCGAACAGGGGGCAGTCTCAATGAGCAGTTCTTC CASSRTGGSLNEQFF
TRBJ2-3 few TRBD2 TRBV10-3 TGTGCCATCAAAAGGAATAGCGGGAAACAGAGCACAGATACGCAGTATTTT CAIKRNSGKQSTDTQYF
TRBJ1-2 - TRBD1 TRBV6-1 TGTGCCAGCATCGGGGGACAGGGAGTACATGGCTACACCTTC CASIGGQGVHGYTF
TRBJ2-7 - TRBD1 TRBV12-3/TRBV12-4 TGTGCCAGCAGTTCCCTCCGGACAGGGACCTACGAGCAGTACTTC CASSSLRTGTYEQYF
TRBJ1-1 few - TRBV9 TGTGCCAGCAGCGTGCACTTGAACACTGAAGCTTTCTTT CASSVHLNTEAFF
TRBJ2-6 few - TRBV12-5 TGTGCTAGTGGTCAAACGGGACATTTTTTCTCTGGGGCCAACGTCCTGACTTTC CASGQTGHFFSGANVLTF
TRBJ2-1 - TRBD2 TRBV6-2/TRBV6-3 TGTGCCAGCAGTTACGCGAGCGGGAGACCTTACAATGAGCAGTTCTTC CASSYASGRPYNEQFF
TRBJ2-7 - - TRBV6-2/TRBV6-3 TGTGCCAGCACCATGTTCCCAGACGAGCAGTACTTC CASTMFPDEQYF
TRBJ2-7 few - TRBV18 TGTGCCAGCTCACCACCGGACACTGCCTACGAGCAGTACTTC CASSPPDTAYEQYF
TRBJ2-5 - TRBD1 TRBV10-3 TGTGCCATCAGGACAGGGGCGGGAGAGACCCAGTACTTC CAIRTGAGETQYF
TRBJ1-2 few TRBD1 TRBV29-1 TGCAGCGTCAGGACAGGGCTCAGTAACTATGGCTACACCTTC CSVRTGLSNYGYTF
TRBJ2-5 - - TRBV5-1 TGCGCCAGCAGCCAGGACGGGCAAGAGACCCAGTACTTC CASSQDGQETQYF
TRBJ2-1 few TRBD2 TRBV30 TGTGCCTGGAGTAGCGGGGGGGTCGAGCAGTTCTTC CAWSSGGVEQFF
TRBJ2-5 - - TRBV28 TGTGCCAGCAGCCCATTGAGCAGCGTCGAGACCCAGTACTTC CASSPLSSVETQYF
TRBJ2-3 - TRBD2 TRBV12-3/TRBV12-4 TGTGCCAGCAGCCTACTAGCGGGGGGAGCAGATACGCAGTATTTT CASSLLAGGADTQYF
TRBJ2-5 - TRBD1 TRBV15 TGTGCCACCAGCAACCGACAGGGACAAGAGACCCAGTACTTC CATSNRQGQETQYF
TRBJ2-3 many TRBD1 TRBV10-3 TGTGCCATCAGTGGACAGGGGAGTCCAGATACGCAGTATTTT CAISGQGSPDTQYF
TRBJ2-1 few - TRBV7-9 TGTGCCGGAGGGCAGGCGGGGGCGAATGAGCAGTTCTTC CAGGQAGANEQFF
TRBJ1-1 - - TRBV6-6 TGTGCCAGCAGTTACGGGGACCGTGAAGCTTTCTTT CASSYGDREAFF
TRBJ1-4 - - TRBV7-8 TGTGCCAGCAGCGCCTCGCTAGTGGAAGAAAAACTGTTTTTT CASSASLVEEKLFF
TRBJ2-7 few TRBD1 TRBV20-1 TGCAGTGCTAGAGGGTCAGGGCCGGGACAGGCCGTGACATCCGCCTACGAGCAGTACTTC CSARGSGPGQAVTSAYEQYF
TRBJ2-1 many TRBD2 TRBV6-2/TRBV6-3 TGTGCCAGCAGAAGAATGACTAGCCGTTCCTACAATGAGCAGTTCTTC CASRRMTSRSYNEQFF
TRBJ2-7 - TRBD2 TRBV4-1 TGCGCCAGCAGCCCGGGACTAGCATCCGACGAGCAGTACTTC CASSPGLASDEQYF
TRBJ2-1 - - TRBV5-1 TGCGCCAGCAGCTTGGTGACCGGCCTTGGCAATGAGCAGTTCTTC CASSLVTGLGNEQFF
TRBJ2-3 - TRBD1 TRBV19 TGTGCCAGTAGTATAGGGGACAGGATTTACACAGATACGCAGTATTTT CASSIGDRIYTDTQYF
TRBJ2-5 few TRBD2 TRBV5-1 TGCGCCAGCAGCTTACTCCCGACTAGCGGGGGGGCCGGAGGAGAGACCCAGTACTTC CASSLLPTSGGAGGETQYF
TRBJ2-2 once - TRBV7-9 TGTGCCAGCAGCTTAGCGCTTGGGTCCGGGGAGCTGTTTTTT CASSLALGSGELFF
TRBJ1-1 - TRBD1 TRBV9 TGTGCCAGCAGCTACACAGGGGATAACACTGAAGCTTTCTTT CASSYTGDNTEAFF
TRBJ2-5 few TRBD2 TRBV9 TGTGCCAGCAGCCCCACTAGCGGGAGAGGAGAGACCCAGTACTTC CASSPTSGRGETQYF
TRBJ2-1 few - TRBV5-4 TGTGCCAGCAGCTCGAGGGAGAGGGGCCCCTACAATGAGCAGTTCTTC CASSSRERGPYNEQFF
TRBJ2-3 - TRBD2 TRBV12-3/TRBV12-4 TGTGCCAGCAGCTCCCGTCGGGCTAGCGGGAGTCTGGCTACGCAGTATTTT CASSSRRASGSLATQYF
TRBJ2-3 - - TRBV11-2 TGTGCCAGCAGCTCCGTAAAGGGGCGCACAGATACGCAGTATTTT CASSSVKGRTDTQYF
TRBJ2-3 - TRBD2 TRBV2 TGTGCCAGCACCGGGGGGTCCTACACAGATACGCAGTATTTT CASTGGSYTDTQYF
TRBJ2-7 - - TRBV11-2 TGTGCCAGCAGCTTAGTGTCACAGATGGGCGAGCAGTACTTC CASSLVSQMGEQYF